The 16 T cell receptor beta chains below were found in one sample sequenced in a study of T cell repertoires in cytomegalovirus infection. TCRdb reprocessed the reads via MiXCR and lists one record per CDR3 protein. The data contain about 98,000 distinct CDR3 sequences, about 15% of them seen just once; the ten biggest clones take up 8%. Material: PBMCs. The receptor source for this set is a human donor in good health (CMV status not recorded). Some clones in this sample may be carry-over from other donors' samples.

Remarks on this clonotype: Since a much larger clone is just one base distant, this may be a read error. CDR3 residues: CANIRGQSTDTQYF. CDR3 in DNA: TGTGCCAACATCCGGGGGCAGAGCACAGATACGCAGTATTTT. V usage is TRBV6-1 and J usage is TRBJ2-3; D assignment may be TRBD1 or TRBD2 (6 bases each). This CDR3 is 14 amino acids long. V lost 10 bases, J lost 0 bases, and 14 bases lay in between. Germline V gene sequence: CDR1 MNHNS, CDR2 SASEGT.

The chain couples TRBV7-6 to TRBJ1-4, with 8 nucleotides matching TRBD1. The length of the CDR3 is 17 residues. The V segment lost 1 base and the J segment 3 bases; nucleotides outside the gene matches: 7. The germline gives CDR1 SGHVS, CDR2 FNYEAQ. CDR3 in DNA: TGTGCCAGCAGCTTAGGGAGACAGGGGCGCCCTAATGAAAAACTGTTTTTT. This gives the protein CASSLGRQGRPNEKLFF. The whole variable domain, filled in from reference TRBV7-6 and TRBJ1-4, reads GAGVSQSPRYKVTKRGQDVALRCDPISGHVSLYWYRQALGQGPEFLTYFNYEAQQDKSGLPNDRFSAERPEGSISTLTIQRTEQRDSAMYRCASSLGRQGRPNEKLFFGSGTQLSVL.

A remark on this clonotype: This may come from a read error, since a much larger clone is one base off. The chain links TRBV7-9 to TRBJ1-2; 7 nucleotides line up with TRBD1. Germline assignment: CDR1 SEHNR and CDR2 FQNEAQ (reference sequence). The CDR3 sequence is 14 residues long. The CDR3 here is CTSSLDRATYGYTF. The CDR3 DNA reads as TGTACCAGCAGCTTAGACAGGGCCACCTATGGCTACACCTTC.

This clonotype has more than one count but fewer than ten. This chain uses TRBV5-4 with TRBJ2-2; no definite D call. Germline loops: CDR1 SGHNT, CDR2 YYREEE (reference sequence). Trimming took off 0 bases at V and 1 base at J, with 4 bases between the two ends. The CDR3 contains 14 residues. Here the CDR3 reads CASSLERNTGELFF. For the CDR3, the DNA is TGTGCCAGCAGCTTGGAGCGGAACACCGGGGAGCTGTTTTTT.

This clonotype was recorded at least ten times. This chain connects TRBV28 to TRBJ1-5, with 10 bases fitting TRBD1. The CDR3 is made up of 20 amino acids. Germline trimming cut 5 bases from V and 3 bases from J; bases unmatched to any gene: 19. Per the germline V gene, CDR1 is MDHEN and CDR2 is SYDVKM. The CDR3 reads CASSPNPGTGDPGNNQPQHF. The CDR3 region has the DNA TGTGCCAGCAGTCCCAATCCCGGGACAGGGGACCCCGGGAACAATCAGCCCCAGCATTTT.

This clonotype appeared many times. This chain joins TRBV7-2 and TRBJ1-2; D not certain. Germline values: CDR1 SGHTA, CDR2 FQGNSA. This CDR3 has 13 residues. V lost 1 base, J lost 2 bases, and 5 bases lay in between. The CDR3 DNA reads as TGTGCCAGCAGCTTAGACACCAACTATGGCTACACCTTC. This codes for CASSLDTNYGYTF.

This chain connects TRBV18 to TRBJ1-2, with 7 bases matching TRBD1. Germline V CDR1 and CDR2: KGHSH, LQKENI. The CDR3 has 13 amino acids. After removal of 5 bases from V and 3 bases from J, the junction contained 3 bases not matched to a gene. The DNA of the CDR3 is TGTGCCAGCTCAGAGGGGACAGACTATGGCTACACCTTC. The encoded protein is CASSEGTDYGYTF.

This clonotype was observed at least ten times. V and J are TRBV7-2 and TRBJ2-5; unclear D gene. The CDR3 contains 14 residues. The germline V and J ends were trimmed by 6 bases and 2 bases, with 13 bases remaining between them. Germline CDR1 SGHTA, CDR2 FQGNSA. Here the CDR3 reads CASRRSTSQETQYF. The CDR3 DNA follows: TGTGCCAGCAGGCGAAGCACTTCGCAAGAGACCCAGTACTTC.

This clonotype was counted only a few times. The chain uses TRBV28 and TRBJ1-4, with D unclear. V lost 6 bases and J 3 bases, leaving 8 bases between the germline ends. Germline assignment: CDR1 MDHEN and CDR2 SYDVKM. This CDR3 comprises 13 residues. The CDR3 DNA reads as TGTGCCAGCAGCCCCGGGCCTAATGAAAAACTGTTTTTT. Protein sequence: CASSPGPNEKLFF.

This clonotype turned up a few times. V is TRBV4-1 and J is TRBJ1-5, with D unresolved. The CDR3 covers 18 residues. V was shortened by 0 bases and J by 1 base, with 16 bases between the two germline ends. CDR1 is MGHRA, CDR2 YSYEKL, per germline. CDR3 DNA: TGCGCCAGCAGCCAAGAAGTGGTTTCTGGCAGCAGCAATCAGCCCCAGCATTTT. It yields the protein CASSQEVVSGSSNQPQHF.

The chain couples TRBV20-1 to TRBJ2-1; TRBD2 matches 12 bases. The junction had 12 bases not matched to a gene; V was cut back by 0 bases and J by 9 bases. CDR1 and CDR2 (germline): DFQATT, SNEGSKA (reference sequence). This CDR3 spans 17 amino acids. CDR3 nucleotides: TGCAGTGCTAGAGATTCCCTAGCGGGGGGGTTAATCCGTGAGCAGTTCTTC. It codes for CSARDSLAGGLIREQFF.

The chain couples TRBV2 to TRBJ1-1; possibly TRBD1 for D (5 bases). This CDR3 has 15 amino acids. Germline V gives CDR1 SNHLY, CDR2 FYNNEI. Between the trimmed V and J ends, which lost 6 bases and 1 base, there was a span of 15 bases. CDR3 sequence (DNA): TGTGCCAGCAGGGCTAGAAAGGGGACGAACACTGAAGCTTTCTTT. It encodes CASRARKGTNTEAFF.

The sample holds many counts of this clonotype. V and J are TRBV20-1 and TRBJ1-1; 7 bases map to TRBD1. V was pared by 4 bases and J by 0 bases, with 11 bases of the junction left unmatched. In germline, CDR1 is DFQATT, CDR2 SNEGSKA (reference sequence). This CDR3 is built from 16 residues. This chain's CDR3 is CSATEIDRVVNTEAFF. Here the CDR3 DNA reads TGCAGTGCTACCGAGATAGACAGGGTAGTGAACACTGAAGCTTTCTTT.

V is TRBV3-1 and J is TRBJ1-2; weak D call: TRBD1 (6 bases). The V end lost 5 bases, the J end lost 6 bases, and 22 bases lay between the germline ends. Germline V CDR1 and CDR2: LGHDT, YNNKEL (reference sequence). CDR3 size: 16 residues. CDR3 in DNA: TGTGCCAGCAGCAACATGGACAGAACGACCCTTAATGGCTACACCTTC. Its translation is CASSNMDRTTLNGYTF. Variable domain in full (rest from reference TRBV3-1 and TRBJ1-2): DTAVSQTPKYLVTQMGNDKSIKCEQNLGHDTMYWYKQDSKKFLKIMFSYNNKELIINETVPNRFSPKSPDKAHLNLHINSLELGDSAVYFCASSNMDRTTLNGYTFGSGTRLTVV.

This clonotype has ten or more counts. The chain couples TRBV7-2 to TRBJ1-1; tentatively, D is TRBD1 (6 bases). Trimming stripped 5 bases from V and 8 bases from J, with 12 bases between. The CDR3 sequence is 12 residues long. Germline lookup yields CDR1 SGHTA and CDR2 FQGNSA. As DNA, the CDR3 is TGTGCCAGCAGCGGGGGGCTCCCGGAAGCTTTCTTT. Amino acids: CASSGGLPEAFF.

This clonotype was counted at least ten times. The chain recombines TRBV12-3 or TRBV12-4 with TRBJ1-1; 7 bases fit TRBD1. The CDR3 runs to 13 residues. The trim removed 2 bases at V and 5 bases at J, leaving 2 bases unmatched. In nucleotides, the CDR3 is TGTGCCAGCAGTTTAAGGGGGCCGACTGAAGCTTTCTTT. It encodes CASSLRGPTEAFF.